This TCR beta chain appears in the sequencing data of a study of patients and donors after allogeneic stem cell transplantation. This clonotype was observed at least ten times. CDR1 is MGHRA, CDR2 YSYEKL, per germline. The CDR3 consists of 13 residues. The germline V and J ends were trimmed by 4 bases and 9 bases, with 13 bases remaining between them. TCRdb re-called the RT-PCR reads with MiXCR, one entry per CDR3 protein. The sample gives tens of thousands of distinct CDR3 sequences, roughly 29% of which show up once; about a quarter is in the top ten. V and J are TRBV4-1 and TRBJ1-5; the D gene is possibly TRBD1 (5 bases). Sequenced sample: blood, either unsorted or a sorted T cell fraction (not recorded which). This clonotype originated in a human donor who was either an allogeneic HSCT recipient or a stem cell or donor lymphocyte infusion donor (not recorded which). It is not recorded whose cells these are; they may come from a transplant donor. The CDR3 loop is CASSPGGSGPQHF. Written as DNA, the CDR3 is TGCGCCAGCAGCCCGGGGGGTTCGGGGCCCCAGCATTTT.